Following are 27 T cell receptor beta chains from one sample sequenced in a study of shared clonotypes between healthy human individuals (dated by TCRdb to 2020 to 2021). The library was generated by the immunoSEQ multiplex PCR assay. Entries here come from immuneACCESS through TCRdb and include only in-frame sequences with V and J called. Some clones fail to appear in such tables; in the studies checked, an unresolved V gene covers under half of the shortfall, and the cause of the remainder is unknown. This sample gives about 380,000 clones in total; 95% to 97% of them show up just once. The top ten hold approximately 0.32% of the sample. The specimen sequenced was memory CD8+ T cells sorted from blood. The cell subset or site label, as the study defines it: CD45RO+ cells pooled with CCR7-negative TemRA cells. These receptors were collected from a man aged 30 to 39 in good health.

J is TRBJ1-3 and V is TRBV30; the D gene is possibly TRBD1 (5 bases). With 7 bases removed from V and 4 bases from J, the gap between germline ends came to 14 bases. Germline loops: CDR1 GTSNPN, CDR2 SVGIG (reference sequence). The CDR3 covers 13 residues. CDR3 loop: CASPGGAGNTIYF. The DNA for the CDR3 is TGTGCCTCCCCCGGAGGGGCCGGAAACACCATATATTTT.

This clone was observed a single time. The chain uses TRBV7-2 and TRBJ1-5; the D gene is possibly TRBD1 (5 bases). Germline assignment: CDR1 SGHTA and CDR2 FQGNSA. The V gene lost 3 bases and the J gene lost 0 bases, with 12 bases spanning the gap. The CDR3 length is 16 residues. The CDR3 protein is CASSFSGTYSNQPQHF. The CDR3 DNA sequence: TGTGCCAGCAGCTTCTCAGGGACTTATAGCAATCAGCCCCAGCATTTT.

The chain joins TRBV5-1 to TRBJ2-1; 7 positions match TRBD1. The germline V gene encodes CDR1 SGHRS and CDR2 YFSETQ. The CDR3 runs 15 residues. Trimming took 1 base from V and 5 from J; bases not matched to a gene: 6. The CDR3 DNA is TGCGCCAGCAGCTTGTACAGGGGCTCGGACAATGAGCAGTTCTTC. Its protein product is CASSLYRGSDNEQFF.

This chain joins TRBV7-9 and TRBJ2-7; D may be TRBD2 (8 bases). The V end lost 1 base, the J end lost 2 bases, and 15 bases lay between the germline ends. The CDR3 contains 16 residues. Per the germline V gene, CDR1 is SEHNR and CDR2 is FQNEAQ (reference sequence). Here the CDR3 reads CASSLVAGQFTYEQYF. The CDR3, as DNA: TGTGCCAGCAGCTTAGTAGCGGGACAGTTTACCTACGAGCAGTACTTC.

The chain employs TRBV27 and TRBJ1-2, with D unresolved. The germline V gene has CDR1 MNHEY and CDR2 SMNVEV (reference sequence). The CDR3 sequence is 15 residues long. Trimming left V 6 bases short and J 2 bases short, with 16 bases between. The CDR3 DNA reads as TGTGCCAGCAGCTTAACGGGGAAGCACAACTATGGCTACACCTTC. Protein product: CASSLTGKHNYGYTF.

The rearrangement links TRBV2 to TRBJ2-4, with TRBD2 as a possible D gene (6 bases). The CDR3 has 14 amino acids. CDR1 is SNHLY and CDR2 is FYNNEI in the germline V gene. Trimming cost V 4 bases and J 7 bases, with 14 bases left between them. CDR3 in amino acids: CASSVVREWNIQYF. The CDR3 DNA reads as TGTGCCAGCAGTGTCGTACGGGAGTGGAACATTCAGTACTTC.

This clone was recorded once. This chain joins TRBV4-2 and TRBJ1-2, with no clear D. Germline V gives CDR1 LGHNA, CDR2 YNFKEQ. Trimming pared 5 bases from V and 4 bases from J, leaving 8 bases between. This CDR3 comprises 12 residues. The CDR3 spells CASSYWGYGYTF. The CDR3, as DNA: TGTGCCAGCAGCTATTGGGGCTATGGCTACACCTTC.

The rearrangement links TRBV28 to TRBJ2-3, with D unresolved. The germline V gene has CDR1 MDHEN and CDR2 SYDVKM. Between the trimmed V and J ends, which lost 7 bases and 6 bases, there was a span of 23 bases. This CDR3 is 16 amino acids long. The CDR3 nucleotides read TGTGCCAGCACTTCCCCGATCCCCGCACAAAAGGATACGCAGTATTTT. It specifies CASTSPIPAQKDTQYF. Combining the CDR3 with reference TRBV28 and TRBJ2-3 gives the whole variable domain DVKVTQSSRYLVKRTGEKVFLECVQDMDHENMFWYRQDPGLGLRLIYFSYDVKMKEKGDIPEGYSVSREKKERFSLILESASTNQTSMYLCASTSPIPAQKDTQYFGPGTRLTVL.

This chain joins TRBV11-1 and TRBJ2-1, with 8 bases aligning to TRBD2. CDR3 length equals 15 residues. V lost 5 bases, J lost 4 bases, and 7 bases stayed unmatched. Germline lookup yields CDR1 SGHAT and CDR2 FQDESV (reference sequence). The CDR3, as DNA: TGTGCCAGCAGCCCTGAAGCGGGGGTATACAATGAGCAGTTCTTC. Its protein is CASSPEAGVYNEQFF.

The CDR3: CASSLTGTVTYEQYF. The CDR3 DNA reads as TGTGCCAGCAGCCTTACCGGGACAGTAACCTACGAGCAGTACTTC. J is TRBJ2-7 and V is TRBV7-2, with TRBD1 matching over 7 bases. J gave up 2 bases and V 5 bases, and 9 bases lay outside the gene matches. From germline, CDR1 is SGHTA and CDR2 FQGNSA. CDR3 size: 15 residues.

The chain combines TRBV7-9 with TRBJ2-7; perhaps TRBD2 as D (7 bases). Looked up from germline, CDR1 is SEHNR and CDR2 is FQNEAQ (reference sequence). The CDR3 loop spans 17 amino acids. V was pared by 5 bases and J by 0 bases, with 20 bases between. The CDR3 loop reads CASSHQKGGPFSYEQYF. The DNA for the CDR3 is TGTGCCAGCAGCCACCAGAAGGGGGGGCCCTTCTCCTACGAGCAGTACTTC.

The genes are TRBV5-1 and TRBJ2-3; D is uncertain. Germline V gene data show CDR1 as SGHRS and CDR2 as YFSETQ. Deletions cut 4 bases from V and 5 bases from J, with 17 bases between. The CDR3 has 15 residues. The CDR3 is CASSPAETRIDTQYF. In nucleotides, the CDR3 is TGCGCCAGCAGCCCAGCAGAAACCAGGATAGATACGCAGTATTTT.

The gene calls are TRBV30 and TRBJ2-7, with a weak D call TRBD1 (6 bases). Trimming cost V 1 base and J 5 bases, with 15 bases left between them. Germline loops: CDR1 GTSNPN, CDR2 SVGIG (reference sequence). The CDR3 is made up of 14 amino acids. In nucleotides, the CDR3 is TGTGCCTGGAGTGGAATAGTGGGGGCTAACGAGCAGTACTTC. The encoded protein is CAWSGIVGANEQYF.

The chain is built from TRBV5-1 and TRBJ2-2, with 7 bases fitting TRBD1. The germline V gene encodes CDR1 SGHRS and CDR2 YFSETQ. The CDR3 is 17 residues long. Unmatched junction bases numbered 10, after V lost 4 bases and J lost 1 base. The CDR3 nucleotides are TGCGCCAGCAGCCGATCACAGGGGCGGGTGAACACCGGGGAGCTGTTTTTT. Translation: CASSRSQGRVNTGELFF. The full variable domain, rest sourced from reference TRBV5-1 and TRBJ2-2, is KAGVTQTPRYLIKTRGQQVTLSCSPISGHRSVSWYQQTPGQGLQFLFEYFSETQRNKGNFPGRFSGRQFSNSRSEMNVSTLELGDSALYLCASSRSQGRVNTGELFFGEGSRLTVL.

The J gene is TRBJ1-5, the V gene TRBV2; 7 nucleotides line up with TRBD1. Trimming cost V 5 bases and J 3 bases; bases outside gene matches: 7. The germline CDR1 and CDR2 sequences are SNHLY and FYNNEI. The length of the CDR3 is 15 residues. Here the CDR3 reads CASSPNRGYNQPQHF. The DNA for the CDR3 is TGTGCCAGCAGTCCAAACAGGGGATACAATCAGCCCCAGCATTTT.

The chain uses TRBV12-1 and TRBJ2-1; the table's D call of TRBD2 was not tested on the DNA. TRBV12-1 is reported as a pseudogene. The CDR3 consists of 19 residues. The chain's CDR3 is CAAGRFSKLAGGPTNEQFF. CDR3 bases: TGTGCCGCGGGGAGGTTTTCAAAGTTAGCGGGAGGACCGACCAATGAGCAGTTCTTC.

The chain recombines TRBV11-2 with TRBJ2-1, with TRBD2 matching over 8 bases. With 4 bases clipped from V and 7 bases from J, the junction kept 6 bases outside the gene matches. The CDR3 runs 14 residues. The germline CDR1 and CDR2 sequences are SGHAT and FQNNGV. For the CDR3, the DNA is TGTGCCAGCAGCTCAACCGCTAGCGGGAATGAGCAGTTCTTC. It is translated as CASSSTASGNEQFF. Supplemented by reference TRBV11-2 and TRBJ2-1, the full variable domain reads EAGVAQSPRYKIIEKRQSVAFWCNPISGHATLYWYQQILGQGPKLLIQFQNNGVVDDSQLPKDRFSAERLKGVDSTLKIQPAKLEDSAVYLCASSSTASGNEQFFGPGTRLTVL.

This chain connects TRBV27 to TRBJ2-7, with 9 bases matching TRBD1. The CDR3 spans 14 residues. Germline V CDR1 and CDR2: MNHEY, SMNVEV (reference sequence). V lost 5 bases, J lost 4 bases, and 6 bases stayed unmatched. CDR3 sequence reads: CASSIGTGIYEQYF. Written as DNA, the CDR3 is TGTGCCAGCAGTATAGGGACAGGGATTTACGAGCAGTACTTC.

The chain carries TRBV11-2 and TRBJ1-1; weak D call: TRBD1 (5 bases). This CDR3 is 13 amino acids long. Trimming removed 1 base at V and 3 bases at J, with 6 bases between. Germline V gene sequence: CDR1 SGHAT, CDR2 FQNNGV. The CDR3 DNA follows: TGTGCCAGCAGCTTAGGGGGGGACACTGAAGCTTTCTTT. This translates into CASSLGGDTEAFF.

In DNA form, the CDR3 reads TGCGCCAGCAGCTTGGGCTCGGGTTTGTGGCAGTTCTTC. Its translation: CASSLGSGLWQFF. The chain has TRBV5-1 and TRBJ2-1; D remains unclear. Germline V gene lookup returns CDR1 SGHRS and CDR2 YFSETQ. V was pared by 0 bases and J by 12 bases, with 13 bases between. This CDR3 contains 13 residues. Full variable domain (rest looked up from reference TRBV5-1 and TRBJ2-1): KAGVTQTPRYLIKTRGQQVTLSCSPISGHRSVSWYQQTPGQGLQFLFEYFSETQRNKGNFPGRFSGRQFSNSRSEMNVSTLELGDSALYLCASSLGSGLWQFFGPGTRLTVL.

The chain recombines TRBV4-2 with TRBJ2-1; D is possibly TRBD1 or TRBD2 (6 bases each). Trimming shortened V by 8 bases and J by 7 bases, and 15 bases separated the two germline ends. From germline, CDR1 is LGHNA and CDR2 YNFKEQ. CDR3 length: 13 amino acids. CDR3 nucleotides: TGTGCCAGCGCCGTGGGGGCGGGAAATGAGCAGTTCTTC. This codes for CASAVGAGNEQFF.

The J gene is TRBJ1-5, the V gene TRBV5-6; D unclear. V was pared by 0 bases and J by 4 bases, with 5 bases between. Germline V lookup: CDR1 SGHDT, CDR2 YYEEEE. The CDR3 spans 13 residues. The CDR3 sequence: CASSLEQNQPQHF. In DNA form, the CDR3 reads TGTGCCAGCAGCTTGGAACAAAATCAGCCCCAGCATTTT. The entire variable domain, with the rest obtained from reference TRBV5-6 and TRBJ1-5, is as follows: DAGVTQSPTHLIKTRGQQVTLRCSPKSGHDTVSWYQQALGQGPQFIFQYYEEEERQRGNFPDRFSGHQFPNYSSELNVNALLLGDSALYLCASSLEQNQPQHFGDGTRLSIL.

On this clone: Other DNA sequences in the same sample also yield this CDR3. The chain links TRBV30 to TRBJ2-2, with a tentative D call TRBD1 (6 bases). V lost 0 bases and J 4 bases, leaving 6 bases between the germline ends. The germline V gene encodes CDR1 GTSNPN and CDR2 SVGIG (reference sequence). CDR3 size: 13 residues. The CDR3 spells CAWSVGGTGELFF. CDR3 nucleotides: TGTGCCTGGAGTGTAGGGGGCACCGGGGAGCTGTTTTTT. The variable domain in full, completed from reference TRBV30 and TRBJ2-2, reads SQTIHQWPATLVQPVGSPLSLECTVEGTSNPNLYWYRQAAGRGLQLLFYSVGIGQISSEVPQNLSASRPQDRQFILSSKKLLLSDSGFYLCAWSVGGTGELFFGEGSRLTVL.

V gene TRBV27 combines with J gene TRBJ2-1, with D possibly TRBD1 on 6 matching bases. V was shortened by 8 bases and J by 4 bases, with 18 bases between the two germline ends. Germline V lookup: CDR1 MNHEY, CDR2 SMNVEV (reference sequence). The CDR3 is 15 amino acids. The CDR3 DNA is TGTGCCAGCTCTACCCGGGACACCTTATACAATGAGCAGTTCTTC. Encoded protein: CASSTRDTLYNEQFF.

The chain has TRBV15 and TRBJ1-4; D remains unclear. Trimming took 3 bases from V and 3 from J, leaving 17 bases between them. Germline assignment: CDR1 LNHNV and CDR2 YYDKDF (reference sequence). This CDR3 spans 17 amino acids. The CDR3 protein is CATSRYRGEKANEKLFF. For the CDR3, the DNA is TGTGCCACCAGCAGGTACAGAGGTGAGAAGGCTAATGAAAAACTGTTTTTT.

The J gene is TRBJ2-3, the V gene TRBV29-1; D is ambiguous. The CDR3 is made up of 12 amino acids. V was shortened by 6 bases and J by 5 bases, with 12 bases between the two germline ends. Per the germline V gene, CDR1 is SQVTM and CDR2 is ANQGSEA. DNA for the CDR3: TGCAGCGTAGAGGACCGGCTAGATACGCAGTATTTT. Amino acid sequence: CSVEDRLDTQYF.

This chain connects TRBV30 to TRBJ1-2, with a tentative D call TRBD1 (6 bases). Germline V gene data show CDR1 as GTSNPN and CDR2 as SVGIG (reference sequence). V was clipped by 2 bases and J by 4 bases, with 14 bases between them. This CDR3 comprises 14 residues. The CDR3, as DNA: TGTGCCTGGAGTCCCCAACCGACAGGCTATGGCTACACCTTC. Translation gives CAWSPQPTGYGYTF.